This TCR beta chain was sequenced during a study of CD8 T cells in ankylosing spondylitis. Study-level points and caveats: Seemingly distinctive of ankylosing spondylitis blood was a TCR beta motif formed by eight highly homologous variants. Previous work reported some of these motif variants in the synovial fluid and blood of reactive arthritis.

From germline, CDR1 is MNHEY and CDR2 SMNVEV (reference sequence). The CDR3 contains 13 residues. Trimming removed 0 bases from V and 11 bases from J, with 11 bases in between. This clonotype was counted ten times or more. Antigen unknown. It was by quantitative 5'-RACE with molecular barcodes that TCR beta libraries were made. TCRdb re-called the 5' RACE reads through MiXCR, storing one row per CDR3 protein. The sample contains about 210,000 distinct CDR3 sequences, 7% to 8% of which appear only once. The V call is TRBV27, the J call TRBJ2-4; weak D call: TRBD2 (6 bases). Input material: blood, either unsorted or a sorted T cell fraction (not recorded which). The source is a male donor with ankylosing spondylitis. CDR3 protein: CASSLSVWGVQYF. The CDR3 DNA sequence: TGTGCCAGCAGTTTATCGGTCTGGGGGGTTCAGTACTTC.